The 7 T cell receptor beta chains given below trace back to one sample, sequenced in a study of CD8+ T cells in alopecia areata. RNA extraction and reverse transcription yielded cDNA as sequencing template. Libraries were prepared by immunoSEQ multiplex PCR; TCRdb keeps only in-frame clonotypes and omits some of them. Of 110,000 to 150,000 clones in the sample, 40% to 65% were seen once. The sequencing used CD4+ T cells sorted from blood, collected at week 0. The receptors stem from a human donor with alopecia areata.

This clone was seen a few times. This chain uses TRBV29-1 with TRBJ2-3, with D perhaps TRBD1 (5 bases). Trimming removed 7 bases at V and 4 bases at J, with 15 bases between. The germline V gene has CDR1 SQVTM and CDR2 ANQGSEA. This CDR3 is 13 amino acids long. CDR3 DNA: TGCAGCGCCGAAGGGGTCCCGGCAGATACGCAGTATTTT. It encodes CSAEGVPADTQYF.

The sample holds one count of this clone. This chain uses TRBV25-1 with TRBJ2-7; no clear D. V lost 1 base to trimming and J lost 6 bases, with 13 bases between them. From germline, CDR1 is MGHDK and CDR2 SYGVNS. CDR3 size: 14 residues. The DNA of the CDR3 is TGTGCCAGCAGTGAATCGATCGGGCGGTCCGAGCAGTACTTC. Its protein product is CASSESIGRSEQYF.

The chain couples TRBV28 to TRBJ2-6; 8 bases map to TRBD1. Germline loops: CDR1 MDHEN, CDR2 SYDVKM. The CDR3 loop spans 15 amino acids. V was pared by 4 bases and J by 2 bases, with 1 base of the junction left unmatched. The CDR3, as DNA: TGTGCCAGCAGTTCGACAGGGGCTGGGGCCAACGTCCTGACTTTC. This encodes CASSSTGAGANVLTF.

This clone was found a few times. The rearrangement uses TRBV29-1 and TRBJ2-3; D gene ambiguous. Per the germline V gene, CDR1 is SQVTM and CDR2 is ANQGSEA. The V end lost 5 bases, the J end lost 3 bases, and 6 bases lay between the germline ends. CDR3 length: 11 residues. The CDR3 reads CSVWGTDTQYF. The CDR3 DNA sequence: TGCAGCGTTTGGGGTACAGATACGCAGTATTTT.

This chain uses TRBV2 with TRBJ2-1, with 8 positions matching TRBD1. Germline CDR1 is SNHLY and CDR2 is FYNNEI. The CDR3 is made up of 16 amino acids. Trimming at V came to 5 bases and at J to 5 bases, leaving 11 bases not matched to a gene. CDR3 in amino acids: CASSILRDRRHNEQFF. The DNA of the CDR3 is TGTGCCAGCAGTATACTCCGGGACAGGCGACACAATGAGCAGTTCTTC.

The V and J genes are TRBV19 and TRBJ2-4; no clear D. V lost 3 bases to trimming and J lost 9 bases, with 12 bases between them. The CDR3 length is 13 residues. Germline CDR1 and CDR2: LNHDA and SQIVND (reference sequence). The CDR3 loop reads CASSITQATIQYF. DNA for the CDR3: TGTGCCAGTAGTATTACCCAGGCCACCATTCAGTACTTC.

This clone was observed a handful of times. CDR3 DNA sequence: TGTGCCTGGACTATTTCAGGGAGCAATCAGCCCCAGCATTTT. Amino acid sequence: CAWTISGSNQPQHF. This chain links TRBV30 with TRBJ1-5; D is perhaps TRBD1 (5 bases). Trimming took 4 bases from V and 1 from J, leaving 11 bases between them. This CDR3 region has 14 residues. Germline values: CDR1 GTSNPN, CDR2 SVGIG (reference sequence).